The 16 T cell receptor beta chains reported below all come from one sample, sequenced in a study of blood T cell repertoires in COVID-19. Sequencing was performed with immunoSEQ multiplex PCR; in TCRdb, only in-frame clones are kept and a portion is missing. Counted here are 180,000 or so clones, around 83% occurring once; the ten biggest clones make up 0.99%. Sequenced: peripheral blood. The origin of the receptors is a man aged 18-30 years with acute or convalescent COVID-19.

The rearrangement links TRBV7-7 to TRBJ2-2; 12 bases line up with TRBD2. The junction had 5 bases not matched to a gene; V was cut back by 5 bases and J by 4 bases. This CDR3 is 16 amino acids long. CDR1 and CDR2 from the germline V gene are SSHAT and FNYEAQ (reference sequence). The CDR3 DNA is TGTGCCAGCAGCCTGGGACTAGCGGGCCGCACCGGGGAGCTGTTTTTT. This sequence encodes CASSLGLAGRTGELFF.

The table lists this clone with a count of one. The rearrangement joins TRBV4-2 to TRBJ1-1; D uncertain. V was trimmed by 1 base and J by 6 bases, leaving 15 bases between them. The CDR3 spans 15 residues. Germline CDR1 and CDR2: LGHNA and YNFKEQ. CDR3 protein: CASSQVSTGYPEAFF. CDR3 coding DNA: TGTGCCAGCAGCCAAGTGAGTACGGGATACCCTGAAGCTTTCTTT.

This clone was recorded once. The J gene is TRBJ2-7, the V gene TRBV21-1; the D segment call TRBD1 is taken from the table without a DNA check. TRBV21-1 is designated a pseudogene. The CDR3 spans 12 residues. CDR3 sequence: CASSAAVSEQYV. The CDR3 DNA sequence: TGTGCCAGCAGCGCCGCAGTTTCCGAGCAGTACGTC.

This clone was detected only a few times. The chain carries TRBV30 and TRBJ1-6; a possible D gene is TRBD1 (5 bases). Germline V gene lookup returns CDR1 GTSNPN and CDR2 SVGIG (reference sequence). This CDR3 contains 16 residues. V dropped 2 bases and J dropped 2 bases, with 13 bases sitting between them. CDR3 sequence reads: CAWSPGTGTYNSPLHF. CDR3 DNA sequence: TGTGCCTGGAGTCCAGGTACAGGTACCTATAATTCACCCCTCCACTTT.

The chain links TRBV10-3 to TRBJ2-5; D unresolved. The CDR3 consists of 12 residues. CDR1 and CDR2 (germline): ENHRY, SYGVKD. V gave up 6 bases and J gave up 2 bases, with 7 bases separating them. CDR3 nucleotides: TGTGCCATCAGGGCCGAACAAGAGACCCAGTACTTC. Its translation: CAIRAEQETQYF.

The chain combines TRBV24-1 with TRBJ1-2, with 7 bases fitting TRBD1. The CDR3 consists of 16 residues. Trimming removed 5 bases from V and 2 bases from J; junction bases left unmatched: 10. Germline V gene data show CDR1 as KGHDR and CDR2 as SFDVKD. CDR3 in amino acids: CATSGAPSQGNYGYTF. CDR3 nucleotides: TGTGCCACCAGTGGGGCTCCCTCACAGGGGAACTATGGCTACACCTTC.

CDR3 sequence: CAWSVLPGSSGGGTGELFF. CDR3 DNA: TGTGCCTGGAGTGTACTCCCGGGGTCTAGCGGGGGGGGAACCGGGGAGCTGTTTTTT. This chain uses TRBV30 with TRBJ2-2, with TRBD2 matching over 12 bases. Germline V gives CDR1 GTSNPN, CDR2 SVGIG (reference sequence). There are 19 residues in the CDR3. With 0 bases clipped from V and 5 bases from J, the junction kept 13 bases outside the gene matches.

V usage is TRBV27 and J usage is TRBJ1-6; D is possibly TRBD1 (5 bases). There are 12 residues in the CDR3. The V gene's germline CDR1 is MNHEY and CDR2 SMNVEV (reference sequence). V lost 7 bases and J 6 bases, leaving 7 bases between the germline ends. The CDR3 sequence: CASKDSNSPLHF. The CDR3 nucleotides read TGTGCCAGCAAAGACAGTAATTCACCCCTCCACTTT.

This CDR3 reads CASRPGRNYGYTF. The CDR3 DNA sequence: TGTGCCAGCAGGCCAGGGCGTAACTATGGCTACACCTTC. J is TRBJ1-2 and V is TRBV6-5, with D maybe TRBD1 (5 bases). This CDR3 comprises 13 residues. The germline CDR1 and CDR2 sequences are MNHEY and SVGAGI. Trimming shortened V by 6 bases and J by 1 base, and 9 bases separated the two germline ends.

This clone has a single count. The V gene is TRBV5-5, the J gene TRBJ2-1; 9 bases match TRBD2. Germline lookup yields CDR1 SGHKS and CDR2 YYEKEE (reference sequence). This CDR3 region has 18 residues. V was clipped by 0 bases and J by 7 bases; unmatched bases: 14. CDR3 bases: TGTGCCAGCAGCTTGGCACGGGACCGTAGCGGGGGTCGTAATGAGCAGTTCTTC. Its translation: CASSLARDRSGGRNEQFF.

CDR3 in DNA: TGCGCCAGCAGCTTGGATTCGCCGGGTCTGATGAACACTGAAGCTTTCTTT. It yields the protein CASSLDSPGLMNTEAFF. The V gene is TRBV5-1, the J gene TRBJ1-1, with D unclear. Germline V lookup: CDR1 SGHRS, CDR2 YFSETQ. The CDR3 is made up of 17 amino acids. Trimming stripped 0 bases from V and 0 bases from J, with 15 bases between.

V usage is TRBV11-2 and J usage is TRBJ2-5, with 12 bases matching TRBD2. V gave up 5 bases and J gave up 4 bases; unmatched junction bases: 8. CDR3 length: 16 residues. The V gene's germline CDR1 is SGHAT and CDR2 FQNNGV. CDR3 in amino acids: CASSQGLAGLGETQYF. The CDR3 DNA is TGTGCCAGCAGCCAAGGACTAGCGGGGCTGGGAGAGACCCAGTACTTC.

This clone was found a few times. The J gene is TRBJ1-2, the V gene TRBV4-1, with TRBD1 as a possible D gene (5 bases). The CDR3 is 15 residues long. Trimming left V 2 bases short and J 3 bases short, with 13 bases between. Germline V gene sequence: CDR1 MGHRA, CDR2 YSYEKL. DNA of the CDR3: TGCGCCAGCAGCCAATTAACTTCAGGGTACTATGGCTACACCTTC. Translation: CASSQLTSGYYGYTF.

The CDR3 loop is CASSTTYSTDTQYF. The CDR3 DNA is TGTGCCAGTAGTACGACATATAGCACAGATACGCAGTATTTT. The rearrangement links TRBV19 to TRBJ2-3, with D uncertain. CDR1 LNHDA and CDR2 SQIVND come from the germline V gene (reference sequence). This CDR3 has 14 residues. V was cut by 4 bases and J by 0 bases, with 8 bases left in between.

The rearrangement joins TRBV10-3 to TRBJ2-4; 8 bases fit TRBD1. The CDR3 is 15 amino acids. V shed 2 bases and J 9 bases; nucleotides not matched to a gene: 9. CDR1 is ENHRY, CDR2 SYGVKD, per germline. The CDR3 region is CAISERTGSNGIQYF. Written as DNA, the CDR3 is TGTGCCATCAGTGAGAGGACAGGGAGCAACGGCATTCAGTACTTC.

CDR3 in amino acids: CSVEDGQGSSRAFF. The CDR3 nucleotides are TGCAGCGTTGAAGACGGTCAGGGTTCGTCTCGAGCTTTCTTT. The gene calls are TRBV29-1 and TRBJ1-1; weak D call: TRBD1 (5 bases). CDR1 is SQVTM and CDR2 is ANQGSEA in the germline V gene. The V and J ends lost 0 bases and 10 bases respectively, with 18 bases between them. The CDR3 is 14 residues long.